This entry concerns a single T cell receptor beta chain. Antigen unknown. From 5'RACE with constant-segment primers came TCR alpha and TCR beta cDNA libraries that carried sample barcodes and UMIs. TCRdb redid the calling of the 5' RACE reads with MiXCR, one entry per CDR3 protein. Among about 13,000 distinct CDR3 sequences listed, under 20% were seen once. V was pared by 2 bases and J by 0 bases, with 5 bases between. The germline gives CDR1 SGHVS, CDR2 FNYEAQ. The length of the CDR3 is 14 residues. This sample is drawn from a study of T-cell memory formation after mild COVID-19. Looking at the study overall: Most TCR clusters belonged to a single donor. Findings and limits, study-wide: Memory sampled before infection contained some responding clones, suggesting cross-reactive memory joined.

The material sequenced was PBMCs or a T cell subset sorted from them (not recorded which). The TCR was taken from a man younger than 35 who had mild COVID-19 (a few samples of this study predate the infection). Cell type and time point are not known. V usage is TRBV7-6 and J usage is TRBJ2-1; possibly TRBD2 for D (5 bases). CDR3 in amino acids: CASSLRGSYNEQFF. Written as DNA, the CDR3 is TGTGCCAGCAGCTTACGGGGCTCCTACAATGAGCAGTTCTTC. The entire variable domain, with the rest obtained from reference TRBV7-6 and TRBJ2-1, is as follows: GAGVSQSPRYKVTKRGQDVALRCDPISGHVSLYWYRQALGQGPEFLTYFNYEAQQDKSGLPNDRFSAERPEGSISTLTIQRTEQRDSAMYRCASSLRGSYNEQFFGPGTRLTVL.